The sequence of this TCR beta chain was determined in a study of T cells and Merkel cell carcinoma outcomes. Data came from immunoSEQ multiplex PCR; TCRdb stores just in-frame clones and leaves some out. The sample lists 5,000 to 7,000 clones, approximately 80% occurring once. In the case of this clone: Its antigen is unknown.

Losses at the gene ends were 5 bases for V and 2 bases for J; bases not matched to a gene: 6. The CDR3 contains 16 residues. Germline lookup yields CDR1 SEHNR and CDR2 FQNEAQ (reference sequence). Study results and limitations: Merkel cell carcinoma outcomes were reportedly predicted by repertoire and T-cell density.

Material: tumor tissue from Merkel cell carcinoma. The TCR originated in a human donor with Merkel cell carcinoma. The chain uses TRBV7-9 and TRBJ2-1, with 10 bases fitting TRBD2. CDR3 amino acids: CASSPGLAATYNEQFF. The CDR3 bases are TGTGCCAGCAGCCCAGGACTAGCGGCAACCTACAATGAGCAGTTCTTC.